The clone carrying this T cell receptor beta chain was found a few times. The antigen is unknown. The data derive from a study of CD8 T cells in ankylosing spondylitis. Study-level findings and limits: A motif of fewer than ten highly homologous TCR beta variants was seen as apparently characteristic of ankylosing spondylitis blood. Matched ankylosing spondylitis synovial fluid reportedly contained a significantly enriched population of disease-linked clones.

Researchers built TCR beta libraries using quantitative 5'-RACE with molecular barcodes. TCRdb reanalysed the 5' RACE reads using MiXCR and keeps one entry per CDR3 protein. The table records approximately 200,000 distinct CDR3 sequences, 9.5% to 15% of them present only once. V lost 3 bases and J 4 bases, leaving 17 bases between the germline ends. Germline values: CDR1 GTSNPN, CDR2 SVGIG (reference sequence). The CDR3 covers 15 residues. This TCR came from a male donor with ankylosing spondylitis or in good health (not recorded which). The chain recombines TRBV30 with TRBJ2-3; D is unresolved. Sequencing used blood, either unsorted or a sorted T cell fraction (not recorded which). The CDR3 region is CAWSRTGLPPDTQYF. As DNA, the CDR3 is TGTGCCTGGAGCCGGACGGGCCTTCCCCCAGATACGCAGTATTTT.